This T cell receptor (beta chain) was profiled in a study of T cell repertoires in cytomegalovirus infection. For the study at large: CMV epitopes, recently identified HLA-C-restricted and well-studied HLA-B-restricted, were used. Indications came from public TCR beta signatures; they pointed to CMV infection and to a matching HLA type.

In germline, CDR1 is MNHEY, CDR2 SVGAGI. V gave up 7 bases and J gave up 2 bases, with 9 bases separating them. The CDR3 has 13 amino acids. This clonotype appeared a few times. Antigen unknown. Overall study findings and caveats: Ex vivo responses were dominated by HLA-C-restricted CMV-specific TCR beta clonotypes.

TCRdb called the reads again in MiXCR, with one record for every CDR3 protein. Found here are some 940,000 distinct CDR3 sequences, about a third of them singletons; the top ten hold over 12%. The input for sequencing was cultured CD8+ T cells from PBMCs, taken from culture after CMV antigen stimulation. The TCR originated in a human donor in good health (CMV status not recorded). Some clones in this sample may be carry-over from other donors' samples. This sequence joins TRBV6-5 and TRBJ2-1; D remains unclear. This CDR3 reads CASKGFAYNEQFF. The DNA of the CDR3 is TGTGCCAGCAAAGGTTTTGCCTACAATGAGCAGTTCTTC.